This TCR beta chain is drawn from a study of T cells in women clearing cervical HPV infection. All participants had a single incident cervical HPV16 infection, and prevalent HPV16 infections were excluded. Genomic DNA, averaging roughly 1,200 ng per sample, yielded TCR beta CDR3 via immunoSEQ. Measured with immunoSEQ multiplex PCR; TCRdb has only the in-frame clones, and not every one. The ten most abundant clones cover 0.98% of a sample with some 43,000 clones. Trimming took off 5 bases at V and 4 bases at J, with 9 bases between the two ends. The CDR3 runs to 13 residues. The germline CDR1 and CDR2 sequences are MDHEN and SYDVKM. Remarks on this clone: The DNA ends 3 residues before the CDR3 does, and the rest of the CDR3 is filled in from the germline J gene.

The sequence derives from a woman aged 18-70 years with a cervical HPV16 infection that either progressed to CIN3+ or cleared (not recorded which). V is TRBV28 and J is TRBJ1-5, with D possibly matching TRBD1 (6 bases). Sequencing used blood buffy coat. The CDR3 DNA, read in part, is TGTGCCAGCAGTACAGGGTCAAATCAGCCC. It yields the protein CASSTGSNQP. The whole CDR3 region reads CASSTGSNQPQHF. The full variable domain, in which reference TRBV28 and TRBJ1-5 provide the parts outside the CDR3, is DVKVTQSSRYLVKRTGEKVFLECVQDMDHENMFWYRQDPGLGLRLIYFSYDVKMKEKGDIPEGYSVSREKKERFSLILESASTNQTSMYLCASSTGSNQPQHFGDGTRLSIL.